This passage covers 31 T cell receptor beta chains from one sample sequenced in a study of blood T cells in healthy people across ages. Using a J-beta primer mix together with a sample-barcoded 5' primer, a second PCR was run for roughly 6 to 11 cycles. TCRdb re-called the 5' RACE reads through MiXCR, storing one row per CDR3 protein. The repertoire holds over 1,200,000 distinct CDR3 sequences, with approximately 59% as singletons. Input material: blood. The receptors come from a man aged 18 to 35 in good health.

The CDR3 region is CASSPPRSTRQEQYF. As DNA, the CDR3 is TGTGCCAGCAGCCCGCCCCGATCGACTAGGCAGGAGCAGTACTTC. The chain uses TRBV7-2 and TRBJ2-7, with D possibly TRBD2 on 6 matching bases. In germline, CDR1 is SGHTA, CDR2 FQGNSA. Trimming cost V 5 bases and J 7 bases, with 21 bases left between them. The CDR3 runs 15 residues.

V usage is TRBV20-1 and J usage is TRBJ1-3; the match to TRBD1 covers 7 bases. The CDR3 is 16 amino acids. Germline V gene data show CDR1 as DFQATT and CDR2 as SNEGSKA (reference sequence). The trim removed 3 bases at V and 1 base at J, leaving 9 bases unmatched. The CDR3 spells CSARRDSENSGNTIYF. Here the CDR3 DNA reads TGCAGTGCTAGGAGGGACAGCGAGAATTCTGGAAACACCATATATTTT.

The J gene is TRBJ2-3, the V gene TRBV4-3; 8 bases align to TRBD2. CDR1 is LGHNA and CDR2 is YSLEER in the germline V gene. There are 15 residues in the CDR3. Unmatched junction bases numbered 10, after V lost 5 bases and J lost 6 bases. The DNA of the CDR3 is TGCGCCAGCAGCACCGGGCGGGGGGTCGCGGATACGCAGTATTTT. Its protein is CASSTGRGVADTQYF.

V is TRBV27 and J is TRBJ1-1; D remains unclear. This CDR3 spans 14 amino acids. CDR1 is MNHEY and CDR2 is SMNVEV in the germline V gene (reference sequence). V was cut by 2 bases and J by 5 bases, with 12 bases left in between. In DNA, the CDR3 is TGTGCCAGCAGTTTAGGGTACTCCCCAACTGAAGCTTTCTTT. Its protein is CASSLGYSPTEAFF.

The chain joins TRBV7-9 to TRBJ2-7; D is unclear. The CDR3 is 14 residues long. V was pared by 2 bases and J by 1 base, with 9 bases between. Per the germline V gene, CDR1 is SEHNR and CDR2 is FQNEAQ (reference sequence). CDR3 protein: CASSLNSLSYEQYF. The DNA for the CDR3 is TGTGCCAGCAGCTTAAACAGTCTATCCTACGAGCAGTACTTC.

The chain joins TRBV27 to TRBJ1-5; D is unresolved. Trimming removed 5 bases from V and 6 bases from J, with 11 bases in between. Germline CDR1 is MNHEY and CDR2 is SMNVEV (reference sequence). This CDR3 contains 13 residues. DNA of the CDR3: TGTGCCAGCAGTGCTACAGACATTCAGCCCCAGCATTTT. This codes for CASSATDIQPQHF.

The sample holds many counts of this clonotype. The CDR3 DNA is TGCGCCAGCAGCTTGGGAGGGACCCCCGGGAGTACAGAGACCCAGTACTTC. Amino acid sequence: CASSLGGTPGSTETQYF. V gene TRBV5-1 combines with J gene TRBJ2-5; weak D call: TRBD2 (6 bases). CDR1 is SGHRS, CDR2 YFSETQ, per germline. Trimming pared 0 bases from V and 4 bases from J, leaving 19 bases between. This CDR3 comprises 17 residues.

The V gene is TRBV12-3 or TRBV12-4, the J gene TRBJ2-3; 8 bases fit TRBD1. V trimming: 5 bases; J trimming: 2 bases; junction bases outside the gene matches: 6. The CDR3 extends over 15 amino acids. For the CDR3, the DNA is TGTGCCAGCAGTGACAGGGGCCGTTACACAGATACGCAGTATTTT. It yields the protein CASSDRGRYTDTQYF.

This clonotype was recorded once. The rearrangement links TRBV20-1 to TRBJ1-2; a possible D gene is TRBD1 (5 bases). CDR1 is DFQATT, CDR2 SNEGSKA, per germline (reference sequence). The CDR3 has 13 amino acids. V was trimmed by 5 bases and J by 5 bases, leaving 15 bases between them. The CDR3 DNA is TGCAGTGCTCCGGGACCAAGGGGTTATGGCTACACCTTC. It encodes CSAPGPRGYGYTF.

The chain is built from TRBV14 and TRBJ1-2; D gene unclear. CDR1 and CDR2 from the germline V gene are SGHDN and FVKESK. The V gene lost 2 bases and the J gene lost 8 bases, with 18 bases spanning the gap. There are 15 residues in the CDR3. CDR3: CASSQHNIGGNGYTF. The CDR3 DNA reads TGTGCCAGCAGCCAACATAACATTGGAGGGAACGGCTACACCTTC.

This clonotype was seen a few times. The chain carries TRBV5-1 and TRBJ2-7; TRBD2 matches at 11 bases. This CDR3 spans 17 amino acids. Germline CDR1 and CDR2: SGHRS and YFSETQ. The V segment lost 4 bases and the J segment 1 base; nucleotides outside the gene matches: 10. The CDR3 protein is CASSGSGLAEPSYEQYF. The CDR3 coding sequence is TGCGCCAGCAGCGGATCGGGACTAGCGGAGCCTTCCTACGAGCAGTACTTC.

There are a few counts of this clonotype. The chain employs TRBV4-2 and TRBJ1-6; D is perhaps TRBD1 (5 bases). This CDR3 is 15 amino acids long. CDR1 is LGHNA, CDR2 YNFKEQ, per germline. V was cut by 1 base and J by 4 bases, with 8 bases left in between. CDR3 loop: CASSQAGGYNSPLHF. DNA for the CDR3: TGTGCCAGCAGCCAAGCGGGGGGTTATAATTCACCCCTCCACTTT.

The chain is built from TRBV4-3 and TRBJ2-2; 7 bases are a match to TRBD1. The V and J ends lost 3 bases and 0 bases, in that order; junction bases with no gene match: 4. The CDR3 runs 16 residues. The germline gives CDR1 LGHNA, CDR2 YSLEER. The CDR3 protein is CASSHLQGANTGELFF. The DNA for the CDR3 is TGCGCCAGCAGCCACCTCCAGGGGGCGAACACCGGGGAGCTGTTTTTT.

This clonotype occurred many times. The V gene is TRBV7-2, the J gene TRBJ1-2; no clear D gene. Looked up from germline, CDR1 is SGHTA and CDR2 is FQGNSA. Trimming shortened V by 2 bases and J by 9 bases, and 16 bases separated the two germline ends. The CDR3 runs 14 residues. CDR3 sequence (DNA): TGTGCCAGCAGCTTAATGGCTTCCTCGGATAGCTACACCTTC. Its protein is CASSLMASSDSYTF.

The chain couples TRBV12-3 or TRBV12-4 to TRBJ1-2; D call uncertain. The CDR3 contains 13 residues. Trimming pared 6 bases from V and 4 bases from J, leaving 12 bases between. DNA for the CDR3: TGTGCCAGCAGGGCCGGACGGGGCTATGGCTACACCTTC. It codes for CASRAGRGYGYTF.

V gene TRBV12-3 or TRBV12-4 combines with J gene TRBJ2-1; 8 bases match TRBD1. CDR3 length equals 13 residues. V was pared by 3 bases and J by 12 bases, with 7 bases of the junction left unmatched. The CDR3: CASSFRGLDGQFF. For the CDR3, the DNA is TGTGCCAGCAGTTTCAGGGGGCTGGATGGGCAGTTCTTC.

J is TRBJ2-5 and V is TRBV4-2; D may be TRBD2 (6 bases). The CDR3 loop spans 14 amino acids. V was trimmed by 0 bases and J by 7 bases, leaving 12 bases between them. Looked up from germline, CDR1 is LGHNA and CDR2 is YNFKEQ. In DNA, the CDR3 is TGTGCCAGCAGCCAAGATCCGGGGGTCTGGACCCAGTACTTC. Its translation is CASSQDPGVWTQYF.

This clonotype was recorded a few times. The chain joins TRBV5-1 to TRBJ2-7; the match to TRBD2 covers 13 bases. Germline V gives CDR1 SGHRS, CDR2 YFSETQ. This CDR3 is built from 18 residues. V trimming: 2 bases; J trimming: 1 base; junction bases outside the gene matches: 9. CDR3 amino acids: CASSLGLAGAPGSYEQYF. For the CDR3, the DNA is TGCGCCAGCAGCTTAGGACTAGCGGGAGCCCCGGGGTCCTACGAGCAGTACTTC.

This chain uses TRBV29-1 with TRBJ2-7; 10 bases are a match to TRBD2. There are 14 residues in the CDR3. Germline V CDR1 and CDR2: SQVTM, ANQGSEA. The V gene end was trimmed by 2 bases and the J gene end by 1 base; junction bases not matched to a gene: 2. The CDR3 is CSVESSGGSYEQYF. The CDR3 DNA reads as TGCAGCGTTGAATCTAGCGGGGGATCCTACGAGCAGTACTTC.

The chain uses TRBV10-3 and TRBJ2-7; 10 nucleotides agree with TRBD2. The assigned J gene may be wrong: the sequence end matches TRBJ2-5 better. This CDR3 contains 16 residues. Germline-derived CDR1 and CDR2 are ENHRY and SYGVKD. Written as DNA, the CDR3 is TGTGCCATCAGTGCAGCTAGCGGGGGTACTCGGGAGACCCAGTACTTC. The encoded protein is CAISAASGGTRETQYF.

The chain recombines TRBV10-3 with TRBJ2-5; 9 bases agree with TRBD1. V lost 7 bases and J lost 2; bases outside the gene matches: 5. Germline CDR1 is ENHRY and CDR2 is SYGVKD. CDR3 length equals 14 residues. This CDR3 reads CAIMGQGAQETQYF. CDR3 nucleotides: TGTGCCATCATGGGACAGGGTGCGCAAGAGACCCAGTACTTC.

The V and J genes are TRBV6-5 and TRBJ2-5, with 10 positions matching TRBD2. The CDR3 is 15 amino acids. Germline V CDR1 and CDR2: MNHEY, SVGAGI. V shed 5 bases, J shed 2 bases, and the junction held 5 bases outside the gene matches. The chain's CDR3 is CASSGGLAFQETQYF. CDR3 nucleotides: TGTGCCAGCAGTGGGGGACTAGCGTTTCAAGAGACCCAGTACTTC.

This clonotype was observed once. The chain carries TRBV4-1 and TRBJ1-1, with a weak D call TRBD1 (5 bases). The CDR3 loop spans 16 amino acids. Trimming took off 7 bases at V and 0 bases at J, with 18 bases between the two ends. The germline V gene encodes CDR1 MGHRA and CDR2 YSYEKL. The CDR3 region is CASTRGPGPMNTEAFF. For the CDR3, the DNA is TGCGCCAGCACCCGGGGCCCGGGACCTATGAACACTGAAGCTTTCTTT.

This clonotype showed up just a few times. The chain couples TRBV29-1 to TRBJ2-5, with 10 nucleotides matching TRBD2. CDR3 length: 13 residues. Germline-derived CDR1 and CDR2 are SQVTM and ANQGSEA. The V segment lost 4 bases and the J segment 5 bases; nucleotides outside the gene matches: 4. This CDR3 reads CSVGAGGMETQYF. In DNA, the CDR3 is TGCAGCGTTGGAGCGGGAGGGATGGAGACCCAGTACTTC.

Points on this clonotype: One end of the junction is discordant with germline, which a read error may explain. The CDR3 spells CASSQEASGGPYQEAQYF. The DNA of the CDR3 is TGTGCCAGCAGCCAAGAGGCTAGCGGGGGGCCTTACCAAGAGGCCCAGTACTTC. V is TRBV4-2 and J is TRBJ2-5; 11 nucleotides align to TRBD2. Per the germline V gene, CDR1 is LGHNA and CDR2 is YNFKEQ. The CDR3 extends over 18 amino acids.

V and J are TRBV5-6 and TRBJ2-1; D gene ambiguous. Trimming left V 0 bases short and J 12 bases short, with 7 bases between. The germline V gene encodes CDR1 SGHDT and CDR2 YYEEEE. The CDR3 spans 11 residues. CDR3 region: CASSLGRVQFF. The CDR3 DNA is TGTGCCAGCAGCTTGGGACGAGTGCAGTTCTTC.

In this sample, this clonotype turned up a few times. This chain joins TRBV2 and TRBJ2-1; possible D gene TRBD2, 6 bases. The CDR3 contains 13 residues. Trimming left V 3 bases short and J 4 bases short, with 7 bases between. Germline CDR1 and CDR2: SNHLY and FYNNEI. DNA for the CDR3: TGTGCCAGCAGTGAGGGGAGGTACAATGAGCAGTTCTTC. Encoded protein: CASSEGRYNEQFF.

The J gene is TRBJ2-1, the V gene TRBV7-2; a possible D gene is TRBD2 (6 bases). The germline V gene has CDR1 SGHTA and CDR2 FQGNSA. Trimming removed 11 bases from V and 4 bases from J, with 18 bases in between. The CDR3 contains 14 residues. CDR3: CASAHGSGYNEQFF. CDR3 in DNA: TGTGCCTCCGCCCACGGGAGCGGGTACAATGAGCAGTTCTTC.

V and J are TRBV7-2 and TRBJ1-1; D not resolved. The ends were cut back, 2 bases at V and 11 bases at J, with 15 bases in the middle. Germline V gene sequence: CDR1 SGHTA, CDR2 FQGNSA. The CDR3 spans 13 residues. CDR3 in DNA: TGTGCCAGCAGCTTATGGGAGCGCACGGGGGCTTTCTTT. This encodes CASSLWERTGAFF.

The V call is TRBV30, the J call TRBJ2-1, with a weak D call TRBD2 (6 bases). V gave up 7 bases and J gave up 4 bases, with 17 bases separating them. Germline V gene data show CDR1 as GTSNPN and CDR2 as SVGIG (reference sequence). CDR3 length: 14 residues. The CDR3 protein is CALDPGRSYNEQFF. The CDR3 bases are TGTGCCTTGGATCCCGGGAGAAGTTACAATGAGCAGTTCTTC.

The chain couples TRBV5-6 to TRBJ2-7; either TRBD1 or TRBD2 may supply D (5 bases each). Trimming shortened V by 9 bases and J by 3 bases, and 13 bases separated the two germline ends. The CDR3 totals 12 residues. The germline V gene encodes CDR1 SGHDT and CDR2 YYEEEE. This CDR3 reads CATGKGLYEQYF. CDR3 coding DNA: TGTGCCACCGGGAAGGGGCTCTACGAGCAGTACTTC.